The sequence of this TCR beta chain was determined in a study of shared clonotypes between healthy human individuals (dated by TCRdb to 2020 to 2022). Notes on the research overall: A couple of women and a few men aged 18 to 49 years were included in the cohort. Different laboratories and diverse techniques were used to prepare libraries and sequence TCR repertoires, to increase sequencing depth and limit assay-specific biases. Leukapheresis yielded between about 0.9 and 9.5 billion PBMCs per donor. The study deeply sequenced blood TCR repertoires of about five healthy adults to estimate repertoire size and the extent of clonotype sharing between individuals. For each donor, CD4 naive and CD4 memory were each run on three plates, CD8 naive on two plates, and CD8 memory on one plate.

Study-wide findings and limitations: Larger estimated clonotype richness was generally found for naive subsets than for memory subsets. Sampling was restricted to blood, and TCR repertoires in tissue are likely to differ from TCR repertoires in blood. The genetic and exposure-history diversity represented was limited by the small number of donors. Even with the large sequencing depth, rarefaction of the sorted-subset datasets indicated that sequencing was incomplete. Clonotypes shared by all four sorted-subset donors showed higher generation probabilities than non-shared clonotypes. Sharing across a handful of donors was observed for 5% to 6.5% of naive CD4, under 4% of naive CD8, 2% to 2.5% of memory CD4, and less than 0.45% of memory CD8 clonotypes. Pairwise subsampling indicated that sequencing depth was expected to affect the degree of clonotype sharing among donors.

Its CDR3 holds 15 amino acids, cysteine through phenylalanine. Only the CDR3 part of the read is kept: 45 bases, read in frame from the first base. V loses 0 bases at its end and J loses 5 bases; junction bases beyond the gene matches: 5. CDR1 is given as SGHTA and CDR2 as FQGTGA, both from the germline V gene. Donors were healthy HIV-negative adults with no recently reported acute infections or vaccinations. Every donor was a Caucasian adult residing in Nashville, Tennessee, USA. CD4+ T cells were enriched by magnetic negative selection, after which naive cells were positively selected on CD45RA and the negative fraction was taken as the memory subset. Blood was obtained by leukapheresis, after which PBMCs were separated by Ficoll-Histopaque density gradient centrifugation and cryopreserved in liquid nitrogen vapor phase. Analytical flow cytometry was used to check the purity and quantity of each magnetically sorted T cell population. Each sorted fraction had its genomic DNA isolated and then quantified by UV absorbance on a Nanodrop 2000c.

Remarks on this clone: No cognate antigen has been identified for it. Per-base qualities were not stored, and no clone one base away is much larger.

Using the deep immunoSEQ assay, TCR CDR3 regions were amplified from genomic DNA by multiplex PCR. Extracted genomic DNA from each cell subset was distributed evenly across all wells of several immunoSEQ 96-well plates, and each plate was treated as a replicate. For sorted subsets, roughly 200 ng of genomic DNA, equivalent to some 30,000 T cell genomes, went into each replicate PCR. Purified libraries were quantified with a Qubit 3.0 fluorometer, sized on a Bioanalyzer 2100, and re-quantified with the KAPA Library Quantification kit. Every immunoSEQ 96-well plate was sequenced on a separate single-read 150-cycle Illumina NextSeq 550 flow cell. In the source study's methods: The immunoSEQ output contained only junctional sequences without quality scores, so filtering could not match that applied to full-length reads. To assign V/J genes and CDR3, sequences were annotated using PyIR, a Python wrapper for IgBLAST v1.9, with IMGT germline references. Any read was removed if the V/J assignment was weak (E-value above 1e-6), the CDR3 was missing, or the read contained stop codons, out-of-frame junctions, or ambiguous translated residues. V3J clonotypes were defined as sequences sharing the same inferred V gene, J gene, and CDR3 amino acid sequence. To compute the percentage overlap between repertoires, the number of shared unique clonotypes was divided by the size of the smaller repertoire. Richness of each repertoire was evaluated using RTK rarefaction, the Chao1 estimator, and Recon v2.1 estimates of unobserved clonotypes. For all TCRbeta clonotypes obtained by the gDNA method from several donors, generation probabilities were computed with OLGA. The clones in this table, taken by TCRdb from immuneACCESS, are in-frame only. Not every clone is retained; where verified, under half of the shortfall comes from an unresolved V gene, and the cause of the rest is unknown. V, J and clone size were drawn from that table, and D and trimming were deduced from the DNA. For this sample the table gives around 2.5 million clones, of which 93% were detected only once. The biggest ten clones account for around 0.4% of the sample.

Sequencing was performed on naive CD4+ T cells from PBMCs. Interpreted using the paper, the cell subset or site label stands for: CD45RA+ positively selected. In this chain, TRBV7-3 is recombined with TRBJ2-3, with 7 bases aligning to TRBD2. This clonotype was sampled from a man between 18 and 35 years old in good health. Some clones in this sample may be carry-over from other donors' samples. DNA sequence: TGTGCCAGCAGCTTAACTAGCGGGCCGGGAGATACGCAGTATTTT. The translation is CASSLTSGPGDTQYF.